A single sample gave rise to the 12 T cell receptor beta chains below, sequenced in a study of vaccination and CD4 T cells after COVID-19. The treatment was: approximately 11-day PBMC culture with coronavirus spike peptide pools or control peptides (ViraFEST assay). Antigen specificity for these receptors is unknown. The Oncomine TCR Beta short-read assay was what sequenced the DNA obtained from cultured CD4+ T cells. From the PCR reads, TCRdb called clonotypes with MiXCR, one entry per CDR3 protein. The sample holds under 11,000 distinct CDR3 sequences, roughly two fifths seen once. The sequenced sample consisted of CD4+ T cells from blood, cultured in vitro. All receptors derive from a human donor who had recovered from COVID-19.

This sequence joins TRBV6-1 and TRBJ2-3, with TRBD2 identical over 15 bases. V lost 6 bases to trimming and J lost 0 bases; unmatched junction nucleotides: 10. CDR3 size: 19 residues. The germline CDR1 and CDR2 sequences are MNHNS and SASEGT. For the CDR3, the DNA is TGTGCCAGCAGCCGAACGGGACTAGCGGGGGGAGGGAGCACAGATACGCAGTATTTT. This sequence encodes CASSRTGLAGGGSTDTQYF.

The J gene is TRBJ1-3, the V gene TRBV6-1; D might be TRBD1 (5 bases). V dropped 2 bases and J dropped 2 bases, with 13 bases sitting between them. Germline V lookup: CDR1 MNHNS, CDR2 SASEGT. CDR3 size: 16 residues. CDR3 amino acids: CASSEWGGSAGNTIYF. DNA of the CDR3: TGTGCCAGCAGTGAATGGGGCGGGTCTGCTGGAAACACCATATATTTT.

The chain employs TRBV6-1 and TRBJ1-4; 11 bases fit TRBD1. Trimming took 6 bases from V and 8 from J; bases not matched to a gene: 2. Germline V gives CDR1 MNHNS, CDR2 SASEGT. This CDR3 region has 13 residues. The CDR3 reads CASRDRGREKLFF. DNA for the CDR3: TGTGCCAGCAGGGACAGGGGGCGAGAAAAACTGTTTTTT.

The chain combines TRBV28 with TRBJ1-6, with D possibly TRBD1 on 5 matching bases. V lost 3 bases and J lost 10, with 13 bases in between. Germline CDR1 MDHEN, CDR2 SYDVKM. The CDR3 extends over 14 amino acids. The CDR3 DNA follows: TGTGCCAGCAGTTTCCGGGGGGGTAAGTCACCCCTCCACTTT. Protein sequence: CASSFRGGKSPLHF.

The genes are TRBV5-1 and TRBJ2-7; 8 bases are a match to TRBD1. The CDR3 sequence is 15 residues long. V lost 4 bases and J lost 7; bases outside the gene matches: 13. CDR1 is SGHRS, CDR2 YFSETQ, per germline. The CDR3 DNA reads TGCGCCAGCAGCCCGGGGACAGGAGGAATGGGGGAGCAGTACTTC. Translated, it gives CASSPGTGGMGEQYF. Full variable domain (rest looked up from reference TRBV5-1 and TRBJ2-7): KAGVTQTPRYLIKTRGQQVTLSCSPISGHRSVSWYQQTPGQGLQFLFEYFSETQRNKGNFPGRFSGRQFSNSRSEMNVSTLELGDSALYLCASSPGTGGMGEQYFGPGTRLTVT.

V usage is TRBV6-2 or TRBV6-3 and J usage is TRBJ1-6, with TRBD1 matching 9 bases. This CDR3 has 17 residues. The V gene's germline CDR1 is MNHEY and CDR2 SVGEGT. Germline trimming cut 0 bases from V and 7 bases from J; bases unmatched to any gene: 7. In DNA form, the CDR3 reads TGTGCCAGCAGTTACTCGGGACAGGGAAGGAGGAATTCACCCCTCCACTTT. Translating it yields CASSYSGQGRRNSPLHF.

The chain employs TRBV27 and TRBJ2-3; TRBD2 might be the D (7 bases). The CDR3 sequence is 17 residues long. Trimming cost V 3 bases and J 1 base, with 17 bases left between them. The germline V gene encodes CDR1 MNHEY and CDR2 SMNVEV (reference sequence). CDR3 residues: CASSFHPLGGRTDTQYF. The CDR3 DNA follows: TGTGCCAGCAGTTTCCACCCCCTGGGGGGGCGCACAGATACGCAGTATTTT.

The chain carries TRBV3-1 and TRBJ2-1; a weak D match, TRBD2 (5 bases). CDR3 size: 16 residues. Trimming shortened V by 4 bases and J by 6 bases, and 19 bases separated the two germline ends. Germline lookup yields CDR1 LGHDT and CDR2 YNNKEL (reference sequence). The CDR3, as DNA: TGTGCCAGCAGCCGTTTGAAACAACTAGGTCCCAATGAGCAGTTCTTC. This gives the protein CASSRLKQLGPNEQFF.

The V call is TRBV7-9, the J call TRBJ1-5; D is perhaps TRBD1 (5 bases). V was shortened by 3 bases and J by 4 bases, with 10 bases between the two germline ends. Germline assignment: CDR1 SEHNR and CDR2 FQNEAQ (reference sequence). The CDR3 has 14 residues. CDR3 protein: CASSLAGGNQPQHF. Written as DNA, the CDR3 is TGTGCCAGCAGCTTGGCCGGGGGAAATCAGCCCCAGCATTTT.

The chain carries TRBV11-2 and TRBJ1-6, with D possibly being TRBD1 (6 bases). The V end lost 0 bases, the J end lost 2 bases, and 17 bases lay between the germline ends. Germline V gene sequence: CDR1 SGHAT, CDR2 FQNNGV. The CDR3 runs 19 residues. The CDR3 loop reads CASSLDQAPGAAYNSPLHF. The CDR3 DNA sequence: TGTGCCAGCAGCTTAGACCAAGCCCCAGGGGCCGCCTATAATTCACCCCTCCACTTT.

The rearrangement joins TRBV24-1 to TRBJ1-4; the D gene is possibly TRBD1 (5 bases). CDR3 length: 14 amino acids. Germline V gives CDR1 KGHDR, CDR2 SFDVKD. V was trimmed by 3 bases and J by 13 bases, leaving 17 bases between them. The CDR3 DNA reads TGTGCCACCAGTGATCCAAGTTCAGGGTTAGGACTGTTTTTT. Its protein product is CATSDPSSGLGLFF.

The chain employs TRBV6-5 and TRBJ2-5; D is possibly TRBD1 or TRBD2 (5 bases each). Germline V gene lookup returns CDR1 MNHEY and CDR2 SVGAGI. The CDR3 runs to 15 residues. V was pared by 2 bases and J by 1 base, with 11 bases between. The CDR3 sequence: CASSYRGPTQETQYF. In DNA form, the CDR3 reads TGTGCCAGCAGTTACCGGGGCCCCACCCAAGAGACCCAGTACTTC.